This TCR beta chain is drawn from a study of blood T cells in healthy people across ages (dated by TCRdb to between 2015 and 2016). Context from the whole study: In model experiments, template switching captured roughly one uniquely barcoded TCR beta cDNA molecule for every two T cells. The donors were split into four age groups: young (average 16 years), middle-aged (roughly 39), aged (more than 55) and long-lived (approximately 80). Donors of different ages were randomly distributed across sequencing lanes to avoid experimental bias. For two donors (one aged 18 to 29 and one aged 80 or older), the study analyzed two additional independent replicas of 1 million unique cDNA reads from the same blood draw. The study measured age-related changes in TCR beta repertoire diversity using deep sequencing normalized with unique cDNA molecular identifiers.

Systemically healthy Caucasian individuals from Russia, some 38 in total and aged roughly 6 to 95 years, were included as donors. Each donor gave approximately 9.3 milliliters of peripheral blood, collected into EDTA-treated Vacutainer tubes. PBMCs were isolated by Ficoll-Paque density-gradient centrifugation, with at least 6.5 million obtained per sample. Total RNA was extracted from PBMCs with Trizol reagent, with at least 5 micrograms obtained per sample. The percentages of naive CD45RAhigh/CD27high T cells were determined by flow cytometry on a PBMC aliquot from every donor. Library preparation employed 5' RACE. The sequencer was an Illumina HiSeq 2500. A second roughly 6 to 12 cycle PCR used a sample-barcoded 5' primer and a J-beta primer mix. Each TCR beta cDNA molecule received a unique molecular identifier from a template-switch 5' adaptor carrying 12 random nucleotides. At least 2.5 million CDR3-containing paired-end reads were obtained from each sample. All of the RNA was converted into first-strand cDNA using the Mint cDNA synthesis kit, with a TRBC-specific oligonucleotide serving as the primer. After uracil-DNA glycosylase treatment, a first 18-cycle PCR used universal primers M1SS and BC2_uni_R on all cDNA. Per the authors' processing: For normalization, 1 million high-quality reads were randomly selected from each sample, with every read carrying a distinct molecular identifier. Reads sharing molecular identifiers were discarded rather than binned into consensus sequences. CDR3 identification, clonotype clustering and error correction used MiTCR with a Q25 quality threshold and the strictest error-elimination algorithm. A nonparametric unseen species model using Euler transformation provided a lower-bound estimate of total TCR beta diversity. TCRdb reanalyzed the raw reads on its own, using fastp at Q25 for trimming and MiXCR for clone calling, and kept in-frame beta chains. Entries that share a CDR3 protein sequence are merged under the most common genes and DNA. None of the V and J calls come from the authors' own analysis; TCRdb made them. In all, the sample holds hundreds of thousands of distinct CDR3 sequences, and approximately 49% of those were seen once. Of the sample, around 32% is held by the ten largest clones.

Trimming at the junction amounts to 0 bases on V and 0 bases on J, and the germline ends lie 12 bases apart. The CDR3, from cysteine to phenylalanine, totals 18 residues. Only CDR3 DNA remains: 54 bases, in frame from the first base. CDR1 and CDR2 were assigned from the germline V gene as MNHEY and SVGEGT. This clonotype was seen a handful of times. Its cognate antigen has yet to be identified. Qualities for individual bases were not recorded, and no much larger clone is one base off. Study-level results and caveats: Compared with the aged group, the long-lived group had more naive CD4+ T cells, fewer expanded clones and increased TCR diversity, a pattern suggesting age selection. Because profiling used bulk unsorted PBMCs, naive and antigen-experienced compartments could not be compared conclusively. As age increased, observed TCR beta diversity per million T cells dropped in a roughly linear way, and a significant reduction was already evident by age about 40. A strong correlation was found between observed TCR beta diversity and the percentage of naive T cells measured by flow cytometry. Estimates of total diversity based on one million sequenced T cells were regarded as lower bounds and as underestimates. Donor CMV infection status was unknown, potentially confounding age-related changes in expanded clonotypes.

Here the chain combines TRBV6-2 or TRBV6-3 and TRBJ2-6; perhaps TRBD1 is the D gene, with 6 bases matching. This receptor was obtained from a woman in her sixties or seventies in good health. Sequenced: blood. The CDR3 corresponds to CASSYSLRGSSGANVLTF. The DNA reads TGTGCCAGCAGTTACTCTTTGAGGGGGTCCTCTGGGGCCAACGTCCTGACTTTC.